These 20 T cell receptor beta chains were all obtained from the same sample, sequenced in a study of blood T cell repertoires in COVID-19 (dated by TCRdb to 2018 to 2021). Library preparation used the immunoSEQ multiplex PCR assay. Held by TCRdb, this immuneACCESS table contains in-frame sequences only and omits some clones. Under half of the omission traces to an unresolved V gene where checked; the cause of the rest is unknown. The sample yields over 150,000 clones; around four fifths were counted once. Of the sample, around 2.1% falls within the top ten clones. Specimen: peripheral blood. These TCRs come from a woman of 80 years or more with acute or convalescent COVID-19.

DNA of the CDR3: TGCGCCAGCAGCCAAGACCAGGGCGGGGGCACAGATACGCAGTATTTT. It encodes CASSQDQGGGTDTQYF. This chain links TRBV4-1 with TRBJ2-3; possible D gene TRBD2, 6 bases. V was trimmed by 0 bases and J by 1 base, leaving 11 bases between them. Germline V gene sequence: CDR1 MGHRA, CDR2 YSYEKL. The CDR3 covers 16 residues.

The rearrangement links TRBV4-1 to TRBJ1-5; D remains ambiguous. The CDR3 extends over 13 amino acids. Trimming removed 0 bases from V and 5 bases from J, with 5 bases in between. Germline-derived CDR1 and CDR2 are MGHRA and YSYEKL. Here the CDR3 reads CASSQEADQPQHF. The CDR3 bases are TGCGCCAGCAGCCAAGAGGCCGATCAGCCCCAGCATTTT.

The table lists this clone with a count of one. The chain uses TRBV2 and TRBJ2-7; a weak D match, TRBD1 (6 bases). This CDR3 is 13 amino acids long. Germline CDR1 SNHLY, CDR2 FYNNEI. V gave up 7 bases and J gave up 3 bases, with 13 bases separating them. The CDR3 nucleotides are TGTGCCAGCACCCAGGACAGCCTCTACGAGCAGTACTTC. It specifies CASTQDSLYEQYF.

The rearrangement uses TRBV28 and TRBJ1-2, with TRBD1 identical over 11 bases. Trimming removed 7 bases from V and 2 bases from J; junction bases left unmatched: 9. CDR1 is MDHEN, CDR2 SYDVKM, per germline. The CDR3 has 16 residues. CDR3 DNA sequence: TGTGCCAGCACAGTTTATCGGACAGGGGGCAACTATGGCTACACCTTC. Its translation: CASTVYRTGGNYGYTF.

CDR3 sequence reads: CASSFQGNEKLFF. The DNA for the CDR3 is TGTGCCAGCAGCTTCCAGGGGAATGAAAAACTGTTTTTT. The chain recombines TRBV7-9 with TRBJ1-4; D perhaps matches TRBD1 (6 bases). CDR3 length equals 13 residues. V was pared by 3 bases and J by 5 bases, with 7 bases between. Germline values: CDR1 SEHNR, CDR2 FQNEAQ (reference sequence).

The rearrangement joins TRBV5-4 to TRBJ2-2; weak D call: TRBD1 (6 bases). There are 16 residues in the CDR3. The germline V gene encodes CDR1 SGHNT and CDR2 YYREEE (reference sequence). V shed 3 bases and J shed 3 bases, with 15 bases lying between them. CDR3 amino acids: CASSSSRNRDTGELFF. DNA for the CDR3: TGTGCCAGCAGCTCATCTCGGAACAGGGACACCGGGGAGCTGTTTTTT.

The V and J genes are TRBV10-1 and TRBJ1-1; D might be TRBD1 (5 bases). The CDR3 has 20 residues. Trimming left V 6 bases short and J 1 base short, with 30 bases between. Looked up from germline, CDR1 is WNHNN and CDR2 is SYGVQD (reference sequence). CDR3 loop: CASSSNGGRQLRLWNTEAFF. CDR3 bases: TGCGCCAGCAGCTCAAACGGGGGGAGACAGCTCAGGCTATGGAACACTGAAGCTTTCTTT.

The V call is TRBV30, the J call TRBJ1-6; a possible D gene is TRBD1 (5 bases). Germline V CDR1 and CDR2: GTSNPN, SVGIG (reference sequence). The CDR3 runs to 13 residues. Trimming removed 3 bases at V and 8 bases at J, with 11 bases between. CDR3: CAWRVGGDSPLHF. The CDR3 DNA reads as TGTGCCTGGAGAGTCGGGGGTGATTCACCCCTCCACTTT.

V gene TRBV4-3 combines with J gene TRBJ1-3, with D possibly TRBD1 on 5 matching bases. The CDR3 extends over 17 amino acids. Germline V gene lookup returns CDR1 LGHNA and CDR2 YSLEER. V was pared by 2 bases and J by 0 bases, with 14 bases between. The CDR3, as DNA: TGCGCCAGCAGCCAACTCCGTCGGGGGAACTCTGGAAACACCATATATTTT. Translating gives CASSQLRRGNSGNTIYF.

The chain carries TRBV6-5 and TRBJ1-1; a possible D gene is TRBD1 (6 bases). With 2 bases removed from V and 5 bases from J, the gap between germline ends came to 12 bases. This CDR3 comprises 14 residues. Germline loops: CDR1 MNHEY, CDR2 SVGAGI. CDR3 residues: CASSYEQGRTEAFF. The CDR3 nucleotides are TGTGCCAGCAGTTACGAACAGGGTCGGACTGAAGCTTTCTTT.

The CDR3 DNA follows: TGCGCCAGCAGCCAAGAATTGGACATCGTCCCTGGGGCCACTGAAGCTTTCTTT. Amino acid sequence: CASSQELDIVPGATEAFF. V is TRBV4-1 and J is TRBJ1-1; D is perhaps TRBD1 (5 bases). Germline values: CDR1 MGHRA, CDR2 YSYEKL. Trimming pared 0 bases from V and 4 bases from J, leaving 21 bases between. This CDR3 is built from 18 residues.

CDR3 DNA: TGTGCCAGCAGTTACGTAACTAGCGGGACCAGCACAGATACGCAGTATTTT. It is translated as CASSYVTSGTSTDTQYF. V gene TRBV6-2 or TRBV6-3 combines with J gene TRBJ2-3, with 10 bases aligning to TRBD2. The CDR3 is 17 amino acids. Germline loops: CDR1 MNHEY, CDR2 SVGEGT. The V and J ends lost 2 bases and 0 bases, in that order; junction bases with no gene match: 5.

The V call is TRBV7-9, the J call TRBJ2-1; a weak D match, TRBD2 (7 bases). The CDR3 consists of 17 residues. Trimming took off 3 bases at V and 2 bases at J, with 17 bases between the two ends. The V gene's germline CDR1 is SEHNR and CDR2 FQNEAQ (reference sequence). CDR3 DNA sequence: TGTGCCAGCAGCTTTACAGGGATAGCGGGCGCCTACAATGAGCAGTTCTTC. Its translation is CASSFTGIAGAYNEQFF.

For the CDR3, the DNA is TGTGCCAGCAGCTGGGACAGGGAATTTAATGAAAAACTGTTTTTT. It yields the protein CASSWDREFNEKLFF. This sequence joins TRBV7-9 and TRBJ1-4, with 9 bases matching TRBD1. CDR1 is SEHNR and CDR2 is FQNEAQ in the germline V gene (reference sequence). The CDR3 contains 15 residues. V was clipped by 4 bases and J by 4 bases; unmatched bases: 4.

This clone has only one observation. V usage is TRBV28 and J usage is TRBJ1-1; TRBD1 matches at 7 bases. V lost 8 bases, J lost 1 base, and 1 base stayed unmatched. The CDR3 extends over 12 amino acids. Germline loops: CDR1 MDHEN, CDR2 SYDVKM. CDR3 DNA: TGTGCCAGCCAGGGGGGGAACACTGAAGCTTTCTTT. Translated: CASQGGNTEAFF.

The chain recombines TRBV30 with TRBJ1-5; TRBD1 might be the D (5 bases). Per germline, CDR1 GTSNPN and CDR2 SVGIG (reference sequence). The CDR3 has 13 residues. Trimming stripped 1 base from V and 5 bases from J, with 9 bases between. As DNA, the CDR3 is TGTGCCTGGAGTGGAAGGGGTGATCAGCCCCAGCATTTT. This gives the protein CAWSGRGDQPQHF.

CDR3 coding DNA: TGTGCCAGCAGTTTGACAGGTGATGCAACTAATGAAAAACTGTTTTTT. Its protein is CASSLTGDATNEKLFF. This sequence joins TRBV28 and TRBJ1-4, with D perhaps matching TRBD1 (6 bases). The CDR3 extends over 16 amino acids. The germline V and J ends were trimmed by 3 bases and 0 bases, with 11 bases remaining between them. Germline assignment: CDR1 MDHEN and CDR2 SYDVKM.

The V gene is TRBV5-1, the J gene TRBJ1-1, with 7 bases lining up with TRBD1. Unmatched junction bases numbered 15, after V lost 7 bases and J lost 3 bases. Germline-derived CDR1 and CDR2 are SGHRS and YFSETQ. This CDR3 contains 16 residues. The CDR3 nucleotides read TGCGCCAGCTTACCGGGCACAGGGGTTTTTGACACTGAAGCTTTCTTT. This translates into CASLPGTGVFDTEAFF.

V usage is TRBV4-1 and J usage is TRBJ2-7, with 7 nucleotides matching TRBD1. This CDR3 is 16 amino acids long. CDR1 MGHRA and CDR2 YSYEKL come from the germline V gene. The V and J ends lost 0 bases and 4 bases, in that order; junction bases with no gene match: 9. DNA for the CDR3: TGCGCCAGCAGCCAAGACCTCTCCGGGACAGTATACGAGCAGTACTTC. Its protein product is CASSQDLSGTVYEQYF.

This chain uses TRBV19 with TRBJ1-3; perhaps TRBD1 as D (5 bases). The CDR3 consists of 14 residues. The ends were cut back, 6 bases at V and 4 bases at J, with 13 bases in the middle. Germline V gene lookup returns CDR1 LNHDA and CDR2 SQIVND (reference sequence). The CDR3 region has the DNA TGTGCCAGTAGCACCCAGGGAGGAGGAAACACCATATATTTT. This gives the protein CASSTQGGGNTIYF.